This is a list of T cell receptor beta chains from one sample in a study of identical twins. TCRdb recomputed calls from the 5' RACE reads with MiXCR, one row per CDR3 protein. The profile covers approximately 220,000 distinct CDR3 sequences, with around 8% appearing a single time and just under 2% taken by the ten largest. These same records also appear under a second study, on yellow fever vaccine responses in identical twins.

The sample was memory (CD45RO+) T cells sorted from blood. The receptors shown here come from a young woman in good health. CDR3s include the opening cysteine and the closing phenylalanine or tryptophan. Fields, in order: J gene, D gene, V gene, clone size, CDR3 protein, CDR3 DNA. A D gene is named only where the DNA matches it firmly. Part of the rows lack a size; the others show once, few, many or a class for expanded clones.

TRBJ2-7	TRBD1	TRBV5-1	many	CASSLVRDRGYEQYF	TGCGCCAGCAGCTTGGTAAGGGACAGGGGATACGAGCAGTACTTC
TRBJ2-7	TRBD2	TRBV7-9	few	CASSWTGAGDYEQYF	TGTGCCAGCAGCTGGACCGGAGCGGGAGACTACGAGCAGTACTTC
TRBJ1-1	TRBD1	TRBV12-3/TRBV12-4	few	CASSLEGQGSLF	TGTGCCAGCAGTTTAGAAGGACAGGGGAGCCTCTTT
TRBJ2-1	TRBD2	TRBV4-3	few	CASSQESGKTSYNEQFF	TGCGCCAGCAGCCAGGAAAGCGGGAAGACTTCCTACAATGAGCAGTTCTTC
TRBJ2-7	.	TRBV27	many	CASHPVGSTLVNEQYF	TGTGCCAGCCACCCCGTGGGCAGTACTCTTGTTAACGAGCAGTACTTC
TRBJ2-4	.	TRBV11-2	few	CASSLDLAENIQYF	TGTGCCAGCAGCTTAGATTTGGCGGAAAACATTCAGTACTTC
TRBJ1-2	.	TRBV4-2	few	CASSQGVARYGYTF	TGTGCCAGCAGCCAAGGGGTAGCGCGCTATGGCTACACCTTC
TRBJ1-3	.	TRBV6-2/TRBV6-3	few	CASSYSSGNTIYF	TGTGCCAGCAGTTACTCCTCTGGAAACACCATATATTTT
TRBJ2-1	TRBD2	TRBV7-8	medium-sized	CASSLVLADNEQFF	TGTGCCAGCAGCTTAGTTCTAGCGGACAATGAGCAGTTCTTC
TRBJ2-1	TRBD2	TRBV5-1	many	CASINRAGGSYNEQFF	TGCGCCAGCATTAATCGTGCGGGAGGCTCCTACAATGAGCAGTTCTTC
TRBJ2-2	TRBD1	TRBV25-1	few	CASRGRTGEDGELFF	TGTGCCAGCAGGGGTCGGACAGGGGAGGACGGGGAGCTGTTTTTT
TRBJ2-1	.	TRBV7-9	many	CASSYLRGTLNEQFF	TGTGCCAGCAGCTACCTAAGGGGGACACTGAATGAGCAGTTCTTC
TRBJ2-6	.	TRBV5-1	.	CASSLMGHSSGANVLTF	TGCGCCAGCAGCTTGATGGGACACAGCTCTGGGGCCAACGTCCTGACTTTC
TRBJ2-7	TRBD1	TRBV6-1	.	CASSGGDRHYEQYF	TGTGCCAGCAGTGGAGGGGACAGACACTACGAGCAGTACTTC
TRBJ2-5	.	TRBV11-2	many	CASSLDGGPVYF	TGTGCCAGCAGCTTAGACGGGGGTCCGGTGTACTTC
TRBJ2-2	.	TRBV7-6	.	CASSQGVGVEYGELFF	TGTGCCAGCAGCCAAGGTGTGGGGGTTGAATACGGGGAGCTGTTTTTT
TRBJ2-5	.	TRBV7-8	few	CASSAQSGTRETQYF	TGTGCCAGCAGCGCCCAATCCGGGACGCGGGAGACCCAGTACTTC
TRBJ2-7	.	TRBV2	.	CASSERSSWYF	TGTGCCAGCAGTGAACGAAGCAGTTGGTACTTC
TRBJ2-7	.	TRBV28	few	CASSSPGVSYEQYF	TGTGCCAGCAGTTCCCCGGGGGTCTCCTACGAGCAGTACTTC
TRBJ2-3	TRBD2	TRBV27	many	CASSPTSGGHTDTQYF	TGTGCCAGCAGTCCCACTAGCGGGGGACACACAGATACGCAGTATTTT
TRBJ2-7	TRBD2	TRBV6-5	few	CASSYSIAGTYEQYF	TGTGCCAGCAGTTACTCGATAGCGGGTACCTACGAGCAGTACTTC
TRBJ2-7	TRBD2	TRBV20-1	many	CSARDVGTSGRQYF	TGCAGTGCTAGAGATGTAGGGACTAGCGGGAGGCAGTACTTC
TRBJ2-1	.	TRBV7-9	few	CASSPQGPFYNEQFF	TGTGCCAGCAGCCCCCAGGGGCCCTTCTACAATGAGCAGTTCTTC
TRBJ2-1	TRBD2	TRBV19	.	CAKYGSGRGDEQFF	TGTGCCAAGTACGGGAGCGGGAGGGGCGATGAGCAGTTCTTC
TRBJ2-7	.	TRBV20-1	many	CSAPPGTYEQYF	TGCAGTGCTCCACCGGGAACCTACGAGCAGTACTTC
TRBJ2-2	.	TRBV12-3/TRBV12-4	few	CASSLGERGNTGELFF	TGTGCCAGCAGTTTAGGGGAGAGGGGGAACACCGGGGAGCTGTTTTTT
TRBJ2-3	TRBD2	TRBV5-1	.	CASSLLAGPTTDTQYF	TGCGCCAGCAGCCTCCTAGCGGGGCCTACCACAGATACGCAGTATTTT
TRBJ2-3	.	TRBV6-1	.	CASRTGTADTQYF	TGTGCCAGCAGGACAGGGACTGCAGATACGCAGTATTTT
TRBJ2-1	TRBD2	TRBV3-1	few	CASSPRTSGYNEQFF	TGTGCCAGCAGCCCGCGGACTAGCGGCTACAATGAGCAGTTCTTC
TRBJ2-7	TRBD2	TRBV24-1	many	CATSGEGLGAQYF	TGTGCCACCAGTGGGGAGGGTCTGGGAGCGCAGTACTTC
TRBJ2-4	.	TRBV7-3	few	CASSLRAGVTGNIQYF	TGTGCCAGCAGCTTACGTGCAGGGGTCACCGGAAACATTCAGTACTTC
TRBJ1-1	.	TRBV5-1	few	CASSLQKNTEAFF	TGCGCCAGCAGCTTGCAGAAGAACACTGAAGCTTTCTTT
TRBJ2-1	TRBD1	TRBV5-1	.	CASSAPGQGANEQFF	TGCGCCAGCAGCGCGCCGGGACAGGGGGCCAATGAGCAGTTCTTC
TRBJ1-2	.	TRBV12-3/TRBV12-4	.	CASSPTNRGYTF	TGTGCCAGCAGTCCCACAAACAGGGGCTACACCTTC
TRBJ2-1	TRBD2	TRBV29-1	many	CSSSTSGAYNEQFF	TGCAGCTCTTCGACTAGCGGAGCCTACAATGAGCAGTTCTTC
TRBJ2-1	TRBD1	TRBV6-4	few	CASRHGQGSGEQFF	TGTGCCAGCAGACATGGACAGGGTTCGGGTGAGCAGTTCTTC
TRBJ2-5	TRBD2	TRBV11-3	.	CASSHEKRGGFRETQYF	TGTGCCAGCAGCCACGAAAAGCGGGGGGGCTTTCGAGAGACCCAGTACTTC
TRBJ2-1	.	TRBV6-1	.	CASSEAQGPYNEQFF	TGTGCCAGCAGTGAAGCGCAGGGGCCCTACAATGAGCAGTTCTTC
TRBJ1-2	.	TRBV28	few	CASSSRPTTANYGYTF	TGTGCCAGCAGTTCCCGGCCTACGACAGCGAACTATGGCTACACCTTC
TRBJ1-4	TRBD1	TRBV2	few	CASSEPSGQGEKLFF	TGTGCCAGCAGTGAACCCTCGGGACAGGGGGAAAAACTGTTTTTT
TRBJ2-7	.	TRBV12-3/TRBV12-4	many	CASSLSVGRDEQYF	TGTGCCAGCAGTCTCTCGGTAGGGCGCGACGAGCAGTACTTC
TRBJ2-2	TRBD1	TRBV6-1	.	CASTLDRGTNTGELFF	TGTGCCAGCACCCTGGACAGGGGGACCAACACCGGGGAGCTGTTTTTT
TRBJ2-7	.	TRBV21-1	few	CASSKVAGVYEQYF	TGTGCCAGCAGCAAAGTGGCGGGCGTCTACGAGCAGTACTTC
TRBJ1-4	TRBD1	TRBV12-3/TRBV12-4	.	CASSQGAGLGKLFF	TGTGCCAGCAGCCAGGGGGCTGGATTGGGAAAACTGTTTTTT
TRBJ2-7	.	TRBV10-2	many	CASSESITGEQYF	TGCGCCAGCAGTGAGTCTATTACAGGAGAGCAGTACTTC
TRBJ2-7	.	TRBV7-8	.	CASSPYPGSSYEQYF	TGTGCCAGCAGCCCCTACCCTGGGAGCTCCTACGAGCAGTACTTC
TRBJ1-1	.	TRBV5-6	many	CASSLPNFGTEAFF	TGTGCCAGCAGCTTGCCGAACTTCGGCACTGAAGCTTTCTTT
TRBJ1-5	TRBD1	TRBV3-1	few	CASSQEATGGNQPQHF	TGTGCCAGCAGCCAAGAGGCGACAGGGGGCAATCAGCCCCAGCATTTT
TRBJ1-2	.	TRBV25-1	many	CASSLDSSGYTF	TGTGCCAGCAGTTTAGACAGTAGCGGCTACACCTTC
TRBJ2-3	.	TRBV5-1	few	CASSPGTLGDAQYF	TGCGCCAGCAGCCCCGGGACACTGGGCGATGCGCAGTATTTT